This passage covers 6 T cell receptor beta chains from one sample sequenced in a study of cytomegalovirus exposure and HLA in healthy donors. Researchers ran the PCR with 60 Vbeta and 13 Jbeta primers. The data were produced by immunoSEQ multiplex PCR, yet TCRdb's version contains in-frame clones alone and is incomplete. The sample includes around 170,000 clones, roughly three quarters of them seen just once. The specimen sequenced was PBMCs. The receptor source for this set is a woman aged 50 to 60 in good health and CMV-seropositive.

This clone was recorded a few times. This CDR3 reads CASSPGLAYNEQFF. CDR3 DNA sequence: TGTGCCAGCAGCCCCGGACTAGCCTACAATGAGCAGTTCTTC. The chain uses TRBV6-5 and TRBJ2-1; 7 nucleotides align to TRBD2. This CDR3 is built from 14 residues. In germline, CDR1 is MNHEY, CDR2 SVGAGI. The V and J ends lost 6 bases and 2 bases, in that order; junction bases with no gene match: 4.

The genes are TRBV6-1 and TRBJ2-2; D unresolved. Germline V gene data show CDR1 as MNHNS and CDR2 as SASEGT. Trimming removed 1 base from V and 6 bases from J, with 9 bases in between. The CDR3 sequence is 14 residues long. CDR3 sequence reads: CASSEVGGAGELFF. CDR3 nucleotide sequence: TGTGCCAGCAGTGAAGTTGGCGGTGCCGGGGAGCTGTTTTTT.

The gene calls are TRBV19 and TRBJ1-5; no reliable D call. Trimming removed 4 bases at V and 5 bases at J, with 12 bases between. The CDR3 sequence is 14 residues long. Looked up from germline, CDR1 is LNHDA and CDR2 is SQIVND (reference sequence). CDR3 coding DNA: TGTGCCAGTAGTACCCTTGGGAGGGATCAGCCCCAGCATTTT. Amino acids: CASSTLGRDQPQHF.

In DNA, the CDR3 is TGTGCCAGCAGCTTACGTCTAGCGGGGGTCAGCACAGATACGCAGTATTTT. Amino acids: CASSLRLAGVSTDTQYF. This sequence joins TRBV13 and TRBJ2-3; 10 bases fit TRBD2. CDR1 is PRHDT and CDR2 is FYEKMQ in the germline V gene (reference sequence). Germline trimming cut 2 bases from V and 0 bases from J; bases unmatched to any gene: 5. The CDR3 sequence is 17 residues long.

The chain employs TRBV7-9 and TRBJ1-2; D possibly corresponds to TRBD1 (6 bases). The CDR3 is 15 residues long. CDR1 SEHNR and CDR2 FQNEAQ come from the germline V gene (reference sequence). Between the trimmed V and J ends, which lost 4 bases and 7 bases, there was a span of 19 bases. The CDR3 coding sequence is TGTGCCAGCAGCTCCCAGGGGCTGATGGAGTTTGGCTACACCTTC. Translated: CASSSQGLMEFGYTF.

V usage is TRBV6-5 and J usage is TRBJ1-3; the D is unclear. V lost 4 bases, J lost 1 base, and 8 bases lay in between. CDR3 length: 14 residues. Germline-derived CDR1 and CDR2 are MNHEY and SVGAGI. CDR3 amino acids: CASSLSRSGNTIYF. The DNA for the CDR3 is TGTGCCAGCAGTTTGAGCAGGTCTGGAAACACCATATATTTT.